The 32 T cell receptor beta chains presented below share a single source sample, sequenced in a study of beta chain features in type 1 diabetes (dated by TCRdb to the late 2010s). Receptor amplification or capture employed the immunoSEQ multiplex PCR assay. The entire amount of isolated RNA was reverse transcribed using the High Capacity cDNA Reverse Transcription Kit, so the sequenced TCRB transcripts were expressed ones. This immuneACCESS table, as held by TCRdb, lists in-frame sequences with V and J called but not all clones. Of the missing ones, under half trace to an unresolved V gene in checked studies; the others have no known cause. Counted in this sample were hundreds of thousands of clones; about 16% of them appeared once. The top ten constitute approximately 0.099% of the sample. The specimen was naive CD4+ T cells from blood. Per the publication, the cell subset or site label means: true naive CD4+ T cells. Source of these receptors: a young man in good health.

The CDR3 reads CASGLVLGQGHYEQYF. The CDR3 region has the DNA TGTGCTAGTGGTTTGGTACTGGGACAGGGACATTACGAGCAGTACTTC. V and J are TRBV12-5 and TRBJ2-7; 9 positions match TRBD1. This CDR3 contains 16 residues. The trim removed 0 bases at V and 4 bases at J, leaving 7 bases unmatched. Germline V gene lookup returns CDR1 LGHNT and CDR2 FRNRAP.

This clone was seen only a few times. The chain employs TRBV7-2 and TRBJ2-7; D gene ambiguous. Germline V gene sequence: CDR1 SGHTA, CDR2 FQGNSA. V shed 0 bases and J shed 4 bases, with 7 bases lying between them. The CDR3 is 13 residues long. Here the CDR3 DNA reads TGTGCCAGCAGCTTAGCAACACCATACGAGCAGTACTTC. It specifies CASSLATPYEQYF.

The rearrangement uses TRBV7-2 and TRBJ1-1; tentative D call: TRBD1 (6 bases). Trimming pared 5 bases from V and 0 bases from J, leaving 16 bases between. From germline, CDR1 is SGHTA and CDR2 FQGNSA. This CDR3 region has 16 residues. The CDR3 is CASSPRQATLNTEAFF. The CDR3 DNA reads TGTGCCAGCAGCCCCCGACAGGCCACATTGAACACTGAAGCTTTCTTT.

This clone was picked up a small number of times. The chain joins TRBV7-9 to TRBJ2-3; D is possibly TRBD2 (6 bases). Germline values: CDR1 SEHNR, CDR2 FQNEAQ (reference sequence). CDR3 length: 13 amino acids. Trimming shortened V by 2 bases and J by 14 bases, and 17 bases separated the two germline ends. The CDR3 sequence: CASSLPGRQIWYF. CDR3 sequence (DNA): TGTGCCAGCAGCTTACCCGGGAGACAAATATGGTATTTT. Looking up the rest from reference TRBV7-9 and TRBJ2-3 gives the full variable domain: DTGVSQNPRHKITKRGQNVTFRCDPISEHNRLYWYRQTLGQGPEFLTYFQNEAQLEKSRLLSDRFSAERPKGSFSTLEIQRTEQGDSAMYLCASSLPGRQIWYFGPGTRLTVL.

This clone was seen only a few times. V usage is TRBV18 and J usage is TRBJ2-3; possible D gene TRBD2, 5 bases. Deletions cut 3 bases from V and 6 bases from J, with 7 bases between. The CDR3 contains 12 residues. CDR1 and CDR2 (germline): KGHSH, LQKENI. The CDR3 reads CASSPTGDTQYF. Written as DNA, the CDR3 is TGTGCCAGCTCACCGACGGGGGATACGCAGTATTTT.

V is TRBV28 and J is TRBJ2-3, with a weak D call TRBD1 (6 bases). V dropped 5 bases and J dropped 0 bases, with 12 bases sitting between them. Germline V CDR1 and CDR2: MDHEN, SYDVKM. This CDR3 comprises 15 residues. CDR3 region: CASSPTGRSTDTQYF. As DNA, the CDR3 is TGTGCCAGCAGTCCAACAGGGCGTAGCACAGATACGCAGTATTTT.

The J gene is TRBJ1-5, the V gene TRBV25-1; 7 bases fit TRBD1. Per germline, CDR1 MGHDK and CDR2 SYGVNS. This CDR3 has 14 amino acids. V shed 3 bases, J shed 7 bases, and the junction held 6 bases outside the gene matches. The CDR3 region has the DNA TGTGCCAGCAGTGATAGCGGGACAGCCCAGCCCCAGCATTTT. Its protein product is CASSDSGTAQPQHF.

This clone was seen more than once but under ten times. V is TRBV9 and J is TRBJ2-5; TRBD1 matches 7 bases. V lost 3 bases and J lost 2; bases outside the gene matches: 4. In germline, CDR1 is SGDLS, CDR2 YYNGEE. This CDR3 has 14 amino acids. The CDR3 DNA reads TGTGCCAGCAGCGGGGCCAGGGGGCAAGAGACCCAGTACTTC. Translating it yields CASSGARGQETQYF.

The V and J genes are TRBV7-2 and TRBJ2-2; 8 positions match TRBD2. The CDR3 runs 16 residues. The germline CDR1 and CDR2 sequences are SGHTA and FQGNSA. The V segment lost 5 bases and the J segment 5 bases; nucleotides outside the gene matches: 10. CDR3: CASSRLSGRNTGELFF. CDR3 in DNA: TGTGCCAGCAGCCGATTGAGCGGGAGAAATACCGGGGAGCTGTTTTTT.

The V and J genes are TRBV6-6 and TRBJ1-2, with 7 bases fitting TRBD1. The CDR3 is made up of 14 amino acids. The J segment lost 4 bases and the V segment lost 5 bases, leaving 7 bases of the junction unmatched. The germline V gene encodes CDR1 MNHNY and CDR2 SVGAGI (reference sequence). The CDR3 here is CASSTSDRIYGYTF. CDR3 sequence (DNA): TGTGCCAGCAGTACCTCGGACAGGATCTATGGCTACACCTTC.

The chain couples TRBV7-9 to TRBJ2-7; 8 bases map to TRBD1. The CDR3 length is 15 residues. The V and J ends lost 5 bases and 0 bases, in that order; junction bases with no gene match: 6. Germline CDR1 reads SEHNR; CDR2 reads FQNEAQ (reference sequence). The CDR3 region is CASSPRDRSSYEQYF. In nucleotides, the CDR3 is TGTGCCAGCAGCCCGAGGGACAGGAGCTCCTACGAGCAGTACTTC.

The chain uses TRBV25-1 and TRBJ2-7; D gene ambiguous. Germline CDR1 and CDR2: MGHDK and SYGVNS. The CDR3 is 12 residues long. V lost 4 bases and J 5 bases, leaving 9 bases between the germline ends. The CDR3 here is CASSVWWNEQYF. As DNA, the CDR3 is TGTGCCAGCAGTGTATGGTGGAACGAGCAGTACTTC.

This clone was counted between two and nine times. The junction and the germline gene differ at one end; a read error may be behind it. V is TRBV7-2 and J is TRBJ2-5; D is perhaps TRBD2 (7 bases). CDR1 and CDR2 from the germline V gene are SGHTA and FQGNSA. This CDR3 has 14 residues. The CDR3 region has the DNA TGTGCCAGCAGCCTAGCACCGGGGGGCGGGACCCAGTACTTC. This translates into CASSLAPGGGTQYF.

The rearrangement links TRBV25-1 to TRBJ1-1; TRBD1 matches 10 bases. V gave up 1 base and J gave up 0 bases; unmatched junction bases: 2. The CDR3 runs 16 residues. The germline V gene encodes CDR1 MGHDK and CDR2 SYGVNS. The CDR3 DNA follows: TGTGCCAGCAGTGAATCGGGGACAGGGGTGAACACTGAAGCTTTCTTT. Translating it yields CASSESGTGVNTEAFF. Full variable domain (rest looked up from reference TRBV25-1 and TRBJ1-1): EADIYQTPRYLVIGTGKKITLECSQTMGHDKMYWYQQDPGMELHLIHYSYGVNSTEKGDLSSESTVSRIRTEHFPLTLESARPSHTSQYLCASSESGTGVNTEAFFGQGTRLTVV.

The chain recombines TRBV5-1 with TRBJ2-5; perhaps TRBD2 as D (5 bases). The CDR3 consists of 17 residues. Trimming pared 3 bases from V and 2 bases from J, leaving 20 bases between. Germline V lookup: CDR1 SGHRS, CDR2 YFSETQ. CDR3: CASSSSPSGSSQETQYF. The CDR3 DNA reads as TGCGCCAGCAGCTCGTCCCCTAGTGGGAGCTCTCAAGAGACCCAGTACTTC.

This clone was counted between two and nine times. This chain links TRBV5-6 with TRBJ2-7; D possibly corresponds to TRBD2 (5 bases). CDR1 and CDR2 from the germline V gene are SGHDT and YYEEEE. The CDR3 has 17 residues. The V end lost 5 bases, the J end lost 6 bases, and 27 bases lay between the germline ends. The CDR3 spells CASRKVSGYRVNSEQYF. The CDR3 DNA is TGTGCCAGCAGGAAAGTCAGCGGTTATCGAGTTAATAGCGAGCAGTACTTC.

This clone showed up many times. The V and J genes are TRBV14 and TRBJ1-3, with D unclear. CDR3 length: 16 residues. The germline V gene has CDR1 SGHDN and CDR2 FVKESK. V was pared by 4 bases and J by 0 bases, with 13 bases between. CDR3 in amino acids: CASSPPKGRSGNTIYF. CDR3 nucleotide sequence: TGTGCCAGCAGCCCCCCGAAGGGCCGCTCTGGAAACACCATATATTTT.

This chain joins TRBV10-3 and TRBJ2-5; D uncertain. Trimming shortened V by 1 base and J by 8 bases, and 8 bases separated the two germline ends. This CDR3 has 12 amino acids. Germline CDR1 and CDR2: ENHRY and SYGVKD. The CDR3 sequence is CAISEFVGTQYF. As DNA, the CDR3 is TGTGCCATCAGTGAGTTTGTTGGCACCCAGTACTTC.

CDR3 nucleotides: TGTGCCAGCAGCTTAGTCCCAGGGGGCCCCCTCCACTTT. It codes for CASSLVPGGPLHF. This chain links TRBV7-2 with TRBJ1-6; 8 bases match TRBD1. V trimming: 1 base; J trimming: 13 bases; junction bases outside the gene matches: 3. Germline V gives CDR1 SGHTA, CDR2 FQGNSA. The CDR3 has 13 amino acids.

This chain uses TRBV28 with TRBJ1-4, with TRBD1 matching 9 bases. The CDR3 runs to 16 residues. Germline lookup yields CDR1 MDHEN and CDR2 SYDVKM. Trimming cost V 5 bases and J 10 bases; bases outside gene matches: 14. This chain's CDR3 is CASSPPSTGGAGKLFF. Here the CDR3 DNA reads TGTGCCAGCAGTCCTCCCTCTACAGGGGGCGCAGGAAAACTGTTTTTT.

The V and J genes are TRBV7-2 and TRBJ1-5; the D is unclear. Germline V CDR1 and CDR2: SGHTA, FQGNSA. V was pared by 5 bases and J by 0 bases, with 8 bases between. The CDR3 is 14 amino acids. The CDR3 sequence: CASSQTSSNQPQHF. The CDR3 region has the DNA TGTGCCAGCAGCCAAACGTCTAGCAATCAGCCCCAGCATTTT. The full variable domain, in which reference TRBV7-2 and TRBJ1-5 provide the parts outside the CDR3, is GAGVSQSPSNKVTEKGKDVELRCDPISGHTALYWYRQSLGQGLEFLIYFQGNSAPDKSGLPSDRFSAERTGGSVSTLTIQRTQQEDSAVYLCASSQTSSNQPQHFGDGTRLSIL.

This clone appeared a few times. The chain recombines TRBV28 with TRBJ2-5; 8 positions agree with TRBD1. The CDR3 totals 13 residues. Germline V gene lookup returns CDR1 MDHEN and CDR2 SYDVKM. V was clipped by 3 bases and J by 5 bases; unmatched bases: 2. In DNA form, the CDR3 reads TGTGCCAGCAGTTTCGCAGGGGGCGAGACCCAGTACTTC. Its protein product is CASSFAGGETQYF.

This clone appeared a few times. The chain is built from TRBV28 and TRBJ2-5; the D is unclear. The V gene lost 11 bases and the J gene lost 0 bases, with 1 base spanning the gap. Germline CDR1 is MDHEN and CDR2 is SYDVKM. CDR3 size: 9 residues. For the CDR3, the DNA is TGTGCCTACCAAGAGACCCAGTACTTC. It encodes CAYQETQYF.

As regards this clone: A much larger clone sits a single nucleotide away, making a read error possible. The chain is built from TRBV7-2 and TRBJ2-3, with 8 bases identical to TRBD2. Germline CDR1 is SGHTA and CDR2 is FQGNSA. V lost 5 bases to trimming and J lost 0 bases; unmatched junction nucleotides: 4. This CDR3 region has 15 residues. The CDR3 is CASSLLAASTDTQYF. In DNA form, the CDR3 reads TGTGCCAGCAGCCTACTAGCGGCTAGCACAGATACGCAGTATTTT.

The chain recombines TRBV28 with TRBJ2-3; 8 bases agree with TRBD1. This CDR3 has 14 residues. CDR1 MDHEN and CDR2 SYDVKM come from the germline V gene. The junction had 7 bases not matched to a gene; V was cut back by 7 bases and J by 4 bases. CDR3 in DNA: TGTGCCAGCATCACAGGACAGGGTTCAGATACGCAGTATTTT. This codes for CASITGQGSDTQYF.

The chain employs TRBV2 and TRBJ1-5; D might be TRBD1 (5 bases). Germline assignment: CDR1 SNHLY and CDR2 FYNNEI. Trimming took off 5 bases at V and 2 bases at J, with 13 bases between the two ends. This CDR3 is built from 15 residues. The CDR3 is CASSSGKGGNQPQHF. CDR3 DNA sequence: TGTGCCAGCAGTTCAGGGAAAGGAGGCAATCAGCCCCAGCATTTT.

This clone was seen a few times. DNA for the CDR3: TGTGCCAGCCGGACAGGATTTTATGGCTACACCTTC. Its translation: CASRTGFYGYTF. J is TRBJ1-2 and V is TRBV6-5; 7 bases match TRBD1. The CDR3 contains 12 residues. The V segment lost 8 bases and the J segment 5 bases; nucleotides outside the gene matches: 5. CDR1 is MNHEY and CDR2 is SVGAGI in the germline V gene.

This chain connects TRBV15 to TRBJ2-7; the match to TRBD1 covers 8 bases. The CDR3 runs to 15 residues. CDR1 and CDR2 from the germline V gene are LNHNV and YYDKDF (reference sequence). The trim removed 0 bases at V and 2 bases at J, leaving 3 bases unmatched. CDR3 bases: TGTGCCACCAGCAGAGATTTACAGGGGGCCTACGAGCAGTACTTC. Translating it yields CATSRDLQGAYEQYF.

The chain links TRBV7-7 to TRBJ2-2; tentatively, D is TRBD2 (5 bases). The germline V gene encodes CDR1 SSHAT and CDR2 FNYEAQ (reference sequence). This CDR3 region has 14 residues. Trimming shortened V by 1 base and J by 4 bases, and 7 bases separated the two germline ends. The CDR3 DNA reads as TGTGCCAGCAGCTTAGAGGCGGGCACCGGGGAGCTGTTTTTT. Protein sequence: CASSLEAGTGELFF.

In this sample, this clone turned up a few times. Other DNA variants within this sample encode the same CDR3. V is TRBV15 and J is TRBJ2-7; no definite D call. V shed 0 bases and J shed 2 bases, with 5 bases lying between them. Germline CDR1 and CDR2: LNHNV and YYDKDF (reference sequence). This CDR3 comprises 13 residues. The CDR3 DNA follows: TGTGCCACCAGCAGAGATCCGGCCTACGAGCAGTACTTC. Protein: CATSRDPAYEQYF.

This clone was seen more than once but under ten times. This chain connects TRBV13 to TRBJ2-1, with D perhaps TRBD1 (5 bases). Per germline, CDR1 PRHDT and CDR2 FYEKMQ (reference sequence). V lost 4 bases, J lost 1 base, and 17 bases lay in between. The CDR3 runs 17 residues. The CDR3, as DNA: TGTGCCAGCAGCTCTCCGCAGGGCGTGAGTTCCTACAATGAGCAGTTCTTC. Its protein is CASSSPQGVSSYNEQFF.

The V gene is TRBV6-6, the J gene TRBJ1-1; D gene ambiguous. Germline CDR1 reads MNHNY; CDR2 reads SVGAGI (reference sequence). The V end lost 7 bases, the J end lost 0 bases, and 9 bases lay between the germline ends. The CDR3 consists of 13 residues. The CDR3 coding sequence is TGTGCCAGCAACTCACAAGTGAACACTGAAGCTTTCTTT. Translation gives CASNSQVNTEAFF.